This TCR beta chain appears in the sequencing data of a study of T cell repertoires in cytomegalovirus infection. About the research overall: Both CMV infection and a matching HLA type were indicated by public TCR beta signatures. General observations from the study: Dominating the ex vivo response were HLA-C-restricted CMV-specific TCR beta clonotypes. Of the TCR beta families, the public ones yielded a cumulative frequency that identified carriers of CMV plus the relevant HLA.

TCRdb recomputed calls from the reads with MiXCR, one row per CDR3 protein. The sample records around 770,000 distinct CDR3 sequences, almost 30% being singletons. There are a few counts of this clonotype. No antigen is known for it. Germline V gene sequence: CDR1 SGHRS, CDR2 YFSETQ. V was cut by 4 bases and J by 1 base, with 11 bases left in between. The CDR3 loop spans 14 amino acids. The sample consisted of cultured CD8+ T cells from PBMCs, taken from culture after CMV antigen stimulation. The TCR comes from a human donor in good health (CMV status not recorded). Some clones in this sample may be carry-over from other donors' samples. This rearrangement joins TRBV5-1 to TRBJ1-1, with a weak D call TRBD1 (5 bases). CDR3: CASSEGLRNTEAFF. CDR3 bases: TGCGCCAGCAGCGAGGGACTTAGGAACACTGAAGCTTTCTTT.